Presented here are 23 T cell receptor beta chains from one specimen sequenced in a study of shared clonotypes between healthy human individuals. TCRdb's copy holds only in-frame clones and misses some; the assay was immunoSEQ multiplex PCR. The table records roughly 770,000 clones, about 97% of them present only once. Naive CD8 cells, CD45RO-negative and positively selected for CCR7, excluded terminally differentiated effector memory CD45RA+ cells. Sequences were obtained from naive CD8+ T cells sorted from blood. Every receptor here comes from a man aged 25-40 years in good health.

The chain recombines TRBV7-9 with TRBJ1-2; 7 positions match TRBD1. CDR1 is SEHNR and CDR2 is FQNEAQ in the germline V gene (reference sequence). This CDR3 is built from 16 residues. The V segment lost 1 base and the J segment 8 bases; nucleotides outside the gene matches: 13. CDR3 DNA sequence: TGTGCCAGCAGCTTAGTGGGGGAAGACAGGGAGGGCGGCTACACCTTC. It encodes CASSLVGEDREGGYTF.

As for this clone: Other DNA sequences of this sample code for an identical CDR3. The chain employs TRBV28 and TRBJ1-1; weak D call: TRBD1 (6 bases). V was shortened by 5 bases and J by 0 bases, with 13 bases between the two germline ends. Germline lookup yields CDR1 MDHEN and CDR2 SYDVKM. This CDR3 comprises 15 residues. CDR3 DNA sequence: TGTGCCAGCAGTCCCCGGACAGACATGAACACTGAAGCTTTCTTT. It codes for CASSPRTDMNTEAFF.

The V and J genes are TRBV28 and TRBJ2-7; 12 bases are a match to TRBD2. The CDR3 is 14 amino acids. V shed 5 bases, J shed 6 bases, and the junction held 5 bases outside the gene matches. Per the germline V gene, CDR1 is MDHEN and CDR2 is SYDVKM. The CDR3 is CASSDLAGGSEQYF. CDR3 coding DNA: TGTGCCAGCAGTGACCTAGCGGGGGGGAGCGAGCAGTACTTC.

The chain employs TRBV9 and TRBJ2-7, with 10 bases identical to TRBD1. Germline CDR1 reads SGDLS; CDR2 reads YYNGEE. CDR3 length: 14 amino acids. V dropped 3 bases and J dropped 3; count of bases not matched to a gene: 3. CDR3 coding DNA: TGTGCCAGCAGCGGACAGGGGGCGAACTACGAGCAGTACTTC. Protein sequence: CASSGQGANYEQYF.

The rearrangement joins TRBV11-2 to TRBJ1-1; D not certain. V was pared by 2 bases and J by 4 bases, with 8 bases between. This CDR3 is 13 amino acids long. The germline V gene encodes CDR1 SGHAT and CDR2 FQNNGV. The CDR3 region is CASSLTPGTEAFF. The DNA for the CDR3 is TGTGCCAGCAGCTTAACGCCGGGCACTGAAGCTTTCTTT.

This chain uses TRBV14 with TRBJ1-5; 7 nucleotides match TRBD1. This CDR3 region has 17 residues. CDR1 SGHDN and CDR2 FVKESK come from the germline V gene. The trim removed 5 bases at V and 4 bases at J, leaving 14 bases unmatched. The CDR3 loop is CASSEPGTATVNQPQHF. The CDR3 region has the DNA TGTGCCAGCAGCGAGCCAGGGACAGCCACAGTTAATCAGCCCCAGCATTTT.

CDR3: CASSLTGFGGYTF. CDR3 DNA sequence: TGTGCCAGCAGCTTGACAGGGTTCGGTGGCTACACCTTC. The rearrangement links TRBV13 to TRBJ1-2, with 7 bases matching TRBD1. This CDR3 comprises 13 residues. Per the germline V gene, CDR1 is PRHDT and CDR2 is FYEKMQ (reference sequence). J gave up 7 bases and V 3 bases, and 5 bases lay outside the gene matches.

The CDR3 sequence is CASSFKAGIYKYEQYF. The CDR3 DNA is TGTGCCAGCAGCTTTAAAGCGGGAATATACAAATACGAGCAGTACTTC. The J gene is TRBJ2-7, the V gene TRBV5-6; 7 bases fit TRBD2. Per germline, CDR1 SGHDT and CDR2 YYEEEE. Losses at the gene ends were 2 bases for V and 4 bases for J; bases not matched to a gene: 12. The CDR3 contains 16 residues.

This sequence joins TRBV11-2 and TRBJ1-1; 8 positions agree with TRBD1. Losses at the gene ends were 1 base for V and 7 bases for J; bases not matched to a gene: 11. Looked up from germline, CDR1 is SGHAT and CDR2 is FQNNGV. The CDR3 contains 16 residues. CDR3 loop: CASSLALQGALYEAFF. Written as DNA, the CDR3 is TGTGCCAGCAGCTTAGCCCTCCAGGGGGCCCTTTATGAAGCTTTCTTT.

The V call is TRBV15, the J call TRBJ2-7; perhaps TRBD2 as D (7 bases). The CDR3 has 16 residues. Germline values: CDR1 LNHNV, CDR2 YYDKDF (reference sequence). V lost 0 bases and J 3 bases, leaving 15 bases between the germline ends. CDR3 protein: CATSRDGRGRGYEQYF. CDR3 DNA sequence: TGTGCCACCAGCAGAGATGGGAGGGGCAGGGGCTACGAGCAGTACTTC.

This clone was recorded once. The sample carries other DNA sequences with the same CDR3. The chain combines TRBV7-9 with TRBJ2-1; 7 positions match TRBD1. The CDR3 loop spans 14 amino acids. Germline assignment: CDR1 SEHNR and CDR2 FQNEAQ (reference sequence). V lost 5 bases and J lost 2; bases outside the gene matches: 3. The CDR3 DNA reads TGTGCCAGCAGCCTTGGGACAGCCTACAATGAGCAGTTCTTC. Translating gives CASSLGTAYNEQFF.

This sequence joins TRBV2 and TRBJ2-5, with D unresolved. The germline CDR1 and CDR2 sequences are SNHLY and FYNNEI. V was clipped by 5 bases and J by 5 bases, with 3 bases between them. The CDR3 runs to 10 residues. DNA of the CDR3: TGTGCCAGCAGTTACGAGACCCAGTACTTC. Amino acid sequence: CASSYETQYF.

The chain combines TRBV13 with TRBJ2-1; 12 bases fit TRBD1. Germline CDR1 PRHDT, CDR2 FYEKMQ (reference sequence). V lost 3 bases, J lost 8 bases, and 8 bases stayed unmatched. The length of the CDR3 is 16 residues. The CDR3 nucleotides are TGTGCCAGCAGCTTGGGGACAGGGGGCGCGCTGGATGAGCAGTTCTTC. It codes for CASSLGTGGALDEQFF.

On this clone itself: The sample has other DNA sequences that encode this CDR3 too. V usage is TRBV27 and J usage is TRBJ2-1; the match to TRBD2 covers 8 bases. J was trimmed by 3 bases and V by 5 bases; bases with no gene match: 0. Per germline, CDR1 MNHEY and CDR2 SMNVEV (reference sequence). There are 13 residues in the CDR3. The CDR3 sequence: CASSTSGYNEQFF. CDR3 coding DNA: TGTGCCAGCAGTACTAGCGGCTACAATGAGCAGTTCTTC.

With respect to this clone: Distinct nucleotide sequences in the sample also encode this CDR3. The V call is TRBV27, the J call TRBJ2-7, with 7 bases matching TRBD2. The germline gives CDR1 MNHEY, CDR2 SMNVEV (reference sequence). Unmatched junction bases numbered 2, after V lost 3 bases and J lost 3 bases. This CDR3 is built from 13 residues. The CDR3 DNA follows: TGTGCCAGCAGTTTCGGCGGGAGCTACGAGCAGTACTTC. Translated: CASSFGGSYEQYF.

The chain uses TRBV27 and TRBJ2-7; D is ambiguous. CDR3 length: 15 residues. V shed 5 bases and J shed 2 bases, with 16 bases lying between them. Germline V CDR1 and CDR2: MNHEY, SMNVEV (reference sequence). CDR3 region: CASSPSGLTTYEQYF. CDR3 bases: TGTGCCAGCAGTCCCTCGGGCCTCACTACCTACGAGCAGTACTTC.

The chain couples TRBV7-2 to TRBJ2-5; tentatively, D is TRBD2 (6 bases). V dropped 5 bases and J dropped 4 bases, with 20 bases sitting between them. The germline CDR1 and CDR2 sequences are SGHTA and FQGNSA. The CDR3 totals 16 residues. The CDR3 here is CASSPAEHRRGETQYF. In DNA form, the CDR3 reads TGTGCCAGCAGCCCCGCAGAACATCGGAGGGGAGAGACCCAGTACTTC.

Turning to this clone: This same CDR3 is encoded by further DNA sequences in the sample. The chain has TRBV10-3 and TRBJ1-1, with D unclear. The germline CDR1 and CDR2 sequences are ENHRY and SYGVKD. The CDR3 sequence is 12 residues long. The V gene lost 2 bases and the J gene lost 1 base, with 2 bases spanning the gap. CDR3 residues: CAISEGNTEAFF. The CDR3 DNA is TGTGCCATCAGTGAGGGGAACACTGAAGCTTTCTTT.

V is TRBV20-1 and J is TRBJ2-1, with D maybe TRBD2 (5 bases). The length of the CDR3 is 9 residues. V lost 4 bases and J lost 14, with 9 bases in between. The germline CDR1 and CDR2 sequences are DFQATT and SNEGSKA (reference sequence). The CDR3 region has the DNA TGCAGTGCTAACGGGGAGAAGTTCTTC. Translated: CSANGEKFF.

The V call is TRBV27, the J call TRBJ2-7; no firm D call. V was cut by 3 bases and J by 3 bases, with 12 bases left in between. The CDR3 has 14 amino acids. CDR1 and CDR2 (germline): MNHEY, SMNVEV (reference sequence). The CDR3 sequence is CASSFRFPFYEQYF. CDR3 coding DNA: TGTGCCAGCAGTTTTCGATTTCCTTTCTACGAGCAGTACTTC.

The chain has TRBV6-1 and TRBJ2-5, with D possibly being TRBD1 or TRBD2 (6 bases each). V shed 7 bases and J shed 4 bases, with 19 bases lying between them. CDR3 size: 15 residues. CDR1 is MNHNS and CDR2 is SASEGT in the germline V gene. The CDR3 loop is CASKAKGGLGETQYF. The CDR3 bases are TGTGCCAGCAAAGCCAAGGGGGGTCTGGGAGAGACCCAGTACTTC.

The rearrangement links TRBV6-1 to TRBJ2-7, with 10 bases matching TRBD2. V lost 1 base and J lost 4; bases outside the gene matches: 4. This CDR3 has 15 residues. Germline V gene lookup returns CDR1 MNHNS and CDR2 SASEGT. The CDR3 bases are TGTGCCAGCAGTGAAGTAACTAGCGGGATTTACGAGCAGTACTTC. Translating gives CASSEVTSGIYEQYF.

The chain carries TRBV25-1 and TRBJ2-3; the D is unclear. The germline gives CDR1 MGHDK, CDR2 SYGVNS. V was clipped by 9 bases and J by 4 bases, with 8 bases between them. CDR3 size: 11 residues. CDR3 in amino acids: CARTKADTQYF. The CDR3 DNA reads TGTGCCAGGACCAAAGCAGATACGCAGTATTTT.